The 3 T cell receptor beta chains listed next were all sequenced from one sample in a study of cytomegalovirus exposure and HLA in healthy donors (dated by TCRdb to 2016 to 2017). The protocol used for the library was the immunoSEQ multiplex PCR assay. For the multiplex PCR, a mixture combining 60 forward primers for TCR Vbeta segments and 13 reverse primers for TCR Jbeta segments was used. TCRdb provides this immuneACCESS table in a form limited to in-frame rearrangements. Some clones are lacking; in checked studies, under half of them reflect an unresolved V gene, and why the rest are absent is not known. Across this sample there are about 240,000 clones, with around four fifths seen only once. Clones ranked in the top ten supply around 0.44% of the sample. The sequenced material came from PBMCs. The receptor source for this set is a boy aged 5-17 years in good health and CMV-seronegative.

The chain links TRBV7-9 to TRBJ1-1, with a weak D call TRBD1 (5 bases). Germline V gene lookup returns CDR1 SEHNR and CDR2 FQNEAQ (reference sequence). V was cut by 1 base and J by 6 bases, with 9 bases left in between. This CDR3 has 13 amino acids. CDR3 region: CASSLVREAEAFF. CDR3 DNA: TGTGCCAGCAGCTTAGTCAGGGAGGCTGAAGCTTTCTTT.

The CDR3 is CATSRDRGLAGGRNEQFF. Here the CDR3 DNA reads TGTGCCACCAGCAGAGATCGGGGACTAGCGGGGGGGCGGAATGAGCAGTTCTTC. This chain joins TRBV15 and TRBJ2-1; 16 bases match TRBD2. Unmatched junction bases numbered 6, after V lost 0 bases and J lost 7 bases. This CDR3 spans 18 amino acids. CDR1 LNHNV and CDR2 YYDKDF come from the germline V gene (reference sequence).

The chain carries TRBV5-6 and TRBJ2-7, with TRBD2 identical over 9 bases. CDR3 length: 14 amino acids. Trimming took 2 bases from V and 5 from J; bases not matched to a gene: 5. Germline CDR1 and CDR2: SGHDT and YYEEEE. The CDR3 sequence is CASSFSAGGNEQYF. CDR3 in DNA: TGTGCCAGCAGCTTTTCCGCGGGAGGGAACGAGCAGTACTTC.